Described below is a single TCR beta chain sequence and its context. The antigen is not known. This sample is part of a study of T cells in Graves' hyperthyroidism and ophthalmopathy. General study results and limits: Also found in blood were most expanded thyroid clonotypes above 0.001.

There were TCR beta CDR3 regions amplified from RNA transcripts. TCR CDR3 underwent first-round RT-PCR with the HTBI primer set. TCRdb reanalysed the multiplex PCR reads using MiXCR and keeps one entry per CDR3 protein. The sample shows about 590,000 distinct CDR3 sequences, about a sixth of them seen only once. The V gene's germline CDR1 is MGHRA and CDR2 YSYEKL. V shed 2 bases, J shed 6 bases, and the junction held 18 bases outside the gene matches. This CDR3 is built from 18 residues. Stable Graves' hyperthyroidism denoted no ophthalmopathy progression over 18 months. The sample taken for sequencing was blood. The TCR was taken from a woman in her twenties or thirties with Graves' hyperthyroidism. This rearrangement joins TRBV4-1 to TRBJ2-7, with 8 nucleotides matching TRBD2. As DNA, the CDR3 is TGCGCCAGCAGCCAACAGCAGTATACGGGAGGGCCAGTCCGCGAGCAGTACTTC. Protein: CASSQQQYTGGPVREQYF.